This T cell receptor (beta chain) is from a study of blood T cell repertoires in COVID-19. Turning to the study itself: From T cells, B-cell-depleted T cells, or PBMCs came the material, which was cDNA or gDNA.

TCRdb's table, derived via immunoSEQ multiplex PCR, lists solely in-frame clones and lacks some. This sample has 300,000 to 350,000 clones, with 89% found just once. The CDR3 has 15 residues. Germline V gene lookup returns CDR1 GTSNPN and CDR2 SVGIG (reference sequence). V was shortened by 2 bases and J by 4 bases, with 14 bases between the two germline ends. Sequencing was carried out using peripheral blood. This clonotype originated in a woman between 55 and 75 years old with COVID-19, enrolled during active disease. The V gene is TRBV30, the J gene TRBJ2-2; a weak D match, TRBD1 (6 bases). CDR3 loop: CAWSNTGLGTGELFF. In DNA form, the CDR3 reads TGTGCCTGGAGTAATACAGGGTTAGGCACCGGGGAGCTGTTTTTT. Together with reference TRBV30 and TRBJ2-2, the CDR3 gives the full variable domain: SQTIHQWPATLVQPVGSPLSLECTVEGTSNPNLYWYRQAAGRGLQLLFYSVGIGQISSEVPQNLSASRPQDRQFILSSKKLLLSDSGFYLCAWSNTGLGTGELFFGEGSRLTVL.